Listed here are 21 T cell receptor beta chains from one sample, sequenced in a study of T cells after somatic rescue of genetic block. Profiled with immunoSEQ multiplex PCR; TCRdb holds only in-frame clones, not every one. The sample carries about 88,000 clones, 70% to 90% recorded once. Sequenced: peripheral blood mononuclear cells (PBMCs). These receptors all stem from a woman younger than 35.

The chain joins TRBV7-2 to TRBJ2-5, with 9 positions matching TRBD2. The germline gives CDR1 SGHTA, CDR2 FQGNSA. With V trimmed by 1 base and J by 1 base, 4 bases remained unmatched. The CDR3 runs to 16 residues. The CDR3 loop is CASSLGGRDFQETQYF. Written as DNA, the CDR3 is TGTGCCAGCAGCTTAGGCGGGAGGGATTTCCAAGAGACCCAGTACTTC.

Here the CDR3 reads CASRLSTDTQYF. CDR3 nucleotides: TGTGCCAGCAGACTGAGCACAGATACGCAGTATTTT. This chain joins TRBV27 and TRBJ2-3; D remains unclear. Deletions cut 6 bases from V and 0 bases from J, with 4 bases between. This CDR3 has 12 residues. The germline V gene has CDR1 MNHEY and CDR2 SMNVEV (reference sequence).

The chain is built from TRBV27 and TRBJ1-5; D unclear. V lost 2 bases to trimming and J lost 0 bases, with 5 bases between them. CDR1 is MNHEY and CDR2 is SMNVEV in the germline V gene (reference sequence). This CDR3 is 14 amino acids long. CDR3 sequence reads: CASSLVYSNQPQHF. The CDR3 DNA is TGTGCCAGCAGTTTAGTTTATAGCAATCAGCCCCAGCATTTT.

This rearrangement joins TRBV6-5 to TRBJ2-5; the D gene is possibly TRBD2 (5 bases). The V gene's germline CDR1 is MNHEY and CDR2 SVGAGI. The CDR3 contains 15 residues. Trimming left V 2 bases short and J 5 bases short, with 15 bases between. CDR3 loop: CASSYGPGSGETQYF. The CDR3 DNA sequence: TGTGCCAGCAGTTACGGTCCGGGGAGCGGCGAGACCCAGTACTTC.

The chain employs TRBV28 and TRBJ1-2, with TRBD1 as a possible D gene (5 bases). Trimming cost V 6 bases and J 7 bases, with 15 bases left between them. The germline gives CDR1 MDHEN, CDR2 SYDVKM. The CDR3 spans 13 residues. Here the CDR3 reads CASSPAGVSGYTF. In DNA, the CDR3 is TGTGCCAGCAGCCCCGCGGGGGTATCTGGCTACACCTTC.

This clone was observed once. The J gene is TRBJ1-6, the V gene TRBV5-8; D is undetermined. The CDR3 extends over 15 amino acids. The germline V gene has CDR1 SGHTS and CDR2 YDEGEE. Trimming took off 0 bases at V and 9 bases at J, with 13 bases between the two ends. The CDR3 is CASSLVLGKGSPLHF. As DNA, the CDR3 is TGTGCCAGCAGCTTGGTTCTAGGGAAGGGTTCACCCCTCCACTTT.

The chain has TRBV2 and TRBJ1-2; no clear D. This CDR3 is built from 15 residues. Germline lookup yields CDR1 SNHLY and CDR2 FYNNEI. V was pared by 3 bases and J by 5 bases, with 16 bases between. The CDR3: CASSDELQARYGYTF. The CDR3 nucleotides are TGTGCCAGCAGTGACGAACTTCAGGCTCGGTATGGCTACACCTTC.

The CDR3, as DNA: TGCGCCAGCAGCTTGGAGGGCGGCTCCTACAATGAGCAGTTCTTC. Protein product: CASSLEGGSYNEQFF. The V and J genes are TRBV5-1 and TRBJ2-1; no definite D call. This CDR3 contains 15 residues. CDR1 is SGHRS and CDR2 is YFSETQ in the germline V gene. Trimming stripped 0 bases from V and 0 bases from J, with 7 bases between.

The rearrangement uses TRBV9 and TRBJ1-4; D ambiguous. Trimming left V 2 bases short and J 0 bases short, with 8 bases between. Germline-derived CDR1 and CDR2 are SGDLS and YYNGEE. The CDR3 runs to 15 residues. Written as DNA, the CDR3 is TGTGCCAGCAGCGTTCAGGCGGCAACTAATGAAAAACTGTTTTTT. Its protein is CASSVQAATNEKLFF.

This chain links TRBV27 with TRBJ2-7; 12 bases map to TRBD2. The germline V gene encodes CDR1 MNHEY and CDR2 SMNVEV (reference sequence). J gave up 3 bases and V 8 bases, and 5 bases lay outside the gene matches. The CDR3 length is 14 residues. CDR3 nucleotide sequence: TGTGCCAGCGGTAGACTAGCGGGAGTCTACGAGCAGTACTTC. This encodes CASGRLAGVYEQYF.

The J gene is TRBJ2-1, the V gene TRBV11-2, with 13 bases aligning to TRBD2. The germline V gene encodes CDR1 SGHAT and CDR2 FQNNGV. J was trimmed by 8 bases and V by 1 base; bases with no gene match: 8. The CDR3 has 17 amino acids. CDR3 bases: TGTGCCAGCAGCTTAGGGAGACTAGCGGGAGGTCTGGATGAGCAGTTCTTC. Translating it yields CASSLGRLAGGLDEQFF.

The genes are TRBV1 and TRBJ1-3; the D call TRBD1 from the table was never checked on the DNA. TRBV1 is classified as a pseudogene. The CDR3 consists of 14 residues. The CDR3 bases are TGCACCAGCAGCGTTAGAGCAGGGCGCCGACACCATATATTT. Its translation: CTSSVRAGRRHHIF.

The CDR3 DNA sequence: TGTGCCAGCAAGTCCGGGCCCTATGGCTACACCTTC. Translating gives CASKSGPYGYTF. V is TRBV28 and J is TRBJ1-2; D not certain. The CDR3 sequence is 12 residues long. V was shortened by 7 bases and J by 4 bases, with 10 bases between the two germline ends. Per the germline V gene, CDR1 is MDHEN and CDR2 is SYDVKM.

V usage is TRBV19 and J usage is TRBJ2-7; no clear D. The V gene's germline CDR1 is LNHDA and CDR2 SQIVND (reference sequence). This CDR3 contains 14 residues. Trimming took 3 bases from V and 7 from J, leaving 16 bases between them. In DNA form, the CDR3 reads TGTGCCAGTAGTATTTCCAGTCTAGTGAGGGAGCAGTACTTC. It specifies CASSISSLVREQYF.

This clone was recorded once. The V gene is TRBV7-9, the J gene TRBJ2-3, with D unclear. The germline V and J ends were trimmed by 2 bases and 6 bases, with 9 bases remaining between them. The CDR3 has 13 residues. The germline CDR1 and CDR2 sequences are SEHNR and FQNEAQ (reference sequence). The CDR3 DNA reads as TGTGCCAGCAGCTTATCCGGTTCGGATACGCAGTATTTT. It yields the protein CASSLSGSDTQYF. Full variable domain (outside the CDR3, taken from reference TRBV7-9 and TRBJ2-3): DTGVSQNPRHKITKRGQNVTFRCDPISEHNRLYWYRQTLGQGPEFLTYFQNEAQLEKSRLLSDRFSAERPKGSFSTLEIQRTEQGDSAMYLCASSLSGSDTQYFGPGTRLTVL.

Here the CDR3 DNA reads TGTGCCAGCAGTCCCGGCCCTAGCACAGATACGCAGTATTTT. As protein: CASSPGPSTDTQYF. The chain couples TRBV2 to TRBJ2-3; D is uncertain. CDR1 SNHLY and CDR2 FYNNEI come from the germline V gene. This CDR3 comprises 14 residues. Trimming stripped 5 bases from V and 0 bases from J, with 9 bases between.

This clone has a single count. CDR3 DNA: TGTGCCAGCAGTGAAGGCCCAGCCTCCGAGCAGTACTTC. It specifies CASSEGPASEQYF. The chain links TRBV6-1 to TRBJ2-7; D unclear. The CDR3 is 13 amino acids. Germline CDR1 reads MNHNS; CDR2 reads SASEGT. Trimming cost V 1 base and J 6 bases, with 10 bases left between them.

The chain has TRBV7-2 and TRBJ2-4; D uncertain. Per the germline V gene, CDR1 is SGHTA and CDR2 is FQGNSA. V was shortened by 1 base and J by 13 bases, with 11 bases between the two germline ends. This CDR3 has 12 residues. CDR3 DNA sequence: TGTGCCAGCAGCTTAGTAAGGTCAGACCAGTACTTC. This gives the protein CASSLVRSDQYF. Combining the CDR3 with reference TRBV7-2 and TRBJ2-4 gives the whole variable domain GAGVSQSPSNKVTEKGKDVELRCDPISGHTALYWYRQSLGQGLEFLIYFQGNSAPDKSGLPSDRFSAERTGGSVSTLTIQRTQQEDSAVYLCASSLVRSDQYFGAGTRLSVL.

This chain connects TRBV7-3 to TRBJ1-1; D is ambiguous. In germline, CDR1 is SGHTA, CDR2 FQGTGA. V lost 5 bases, J lost 1 base, and 11 bases lay in between. This CDR3 is 14 amino acids long. The CDR3 region is CASSALGPNTEAFF. The CDR3 region has the DNA TGTGCCAGCAGCGCCCTAGGACCGAACACTGAAGCTTTCTTT.

The chain has TRBV21-1 and TRBJ2-5; TRBD1, the table's D call, lacks a check against the DNA. TRBV21-1 is noted as a pseudogene. CDR3 length: 13 residues. The CDR3 spells CASSKARDGTQYF. The CDR3 bases are TGTGCCAGCAGCAAAGCCAGGGATGGGACCCAGTACTTC.

V gene TRBV12-5 combines with J gene TRBJ2-7; TRBD2 agrees at 7 bases. The CDR3 contains 15 residues. Germline-derived CDR1 and CDR2 are LGHNT and FRNRAP. V dropped 1 base and J dropped 3; count of bases not matched to a gene: 6. The CDR3: CASGLGLAGSYEQYF. CDR3 sequence (DNA): TGTGCTAGTGGTTTGGGACTAGCCGGTAGCTACGAGCAGTACTTC. Based on the CDR3 plus reference TRBV12-5 and TRBJ2-7, the full variable domain is DARVTQTPRHKVTEMGQEVTMRCQPILGHNTVFWYRQTMMQGLELLAYFRNRAPLDDSGMPKDRFSAEMPDATLATLKIQPSEPRDSAVYFCASGLGLAGSYEQYFGPGTRLTVT.